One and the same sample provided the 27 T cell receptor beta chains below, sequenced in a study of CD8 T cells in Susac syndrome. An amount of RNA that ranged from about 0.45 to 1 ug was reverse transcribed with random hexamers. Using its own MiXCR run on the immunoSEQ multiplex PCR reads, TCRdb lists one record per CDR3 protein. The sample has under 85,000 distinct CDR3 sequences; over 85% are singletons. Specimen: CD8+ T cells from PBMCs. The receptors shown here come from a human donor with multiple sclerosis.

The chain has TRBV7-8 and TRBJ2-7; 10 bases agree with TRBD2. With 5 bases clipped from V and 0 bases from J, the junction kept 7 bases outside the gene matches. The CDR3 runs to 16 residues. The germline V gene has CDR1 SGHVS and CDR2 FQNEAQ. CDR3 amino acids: CASSPRTSGISYEQYF. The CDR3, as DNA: TGTGCCAGCAGCCCAAGAACTAGCGGGATCTCCTACGAGCAGTACTTC.

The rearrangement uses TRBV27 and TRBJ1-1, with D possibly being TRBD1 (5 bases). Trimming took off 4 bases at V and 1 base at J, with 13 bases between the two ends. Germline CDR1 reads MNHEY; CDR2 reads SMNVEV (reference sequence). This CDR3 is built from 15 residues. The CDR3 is CASSSGQDRNTEAFF. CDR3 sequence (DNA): TGTGCCAGCAGTTCAGGGCAGGACCGGAACACTGAAGCTTTCTTT.

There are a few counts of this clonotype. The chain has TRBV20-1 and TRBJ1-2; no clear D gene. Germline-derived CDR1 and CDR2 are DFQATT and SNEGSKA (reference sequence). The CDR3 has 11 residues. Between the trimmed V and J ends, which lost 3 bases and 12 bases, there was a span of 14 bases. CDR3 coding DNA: TGCAGTGCTAGGTTGATAGTAAACGACACCTTC. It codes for CSARLIVNDTF.

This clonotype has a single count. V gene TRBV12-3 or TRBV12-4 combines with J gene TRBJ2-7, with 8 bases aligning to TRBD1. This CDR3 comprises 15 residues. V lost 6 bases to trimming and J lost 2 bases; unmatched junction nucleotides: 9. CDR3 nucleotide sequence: TGTGCCAGCAGGCCGACAGGGGATAGTCCCTACGAGCAGTACTTC. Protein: CASRPTGDSPYEQYF.

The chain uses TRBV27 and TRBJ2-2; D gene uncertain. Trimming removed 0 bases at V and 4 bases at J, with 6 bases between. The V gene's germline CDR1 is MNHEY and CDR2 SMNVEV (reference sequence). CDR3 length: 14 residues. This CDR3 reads CASSLSSTTGELFF. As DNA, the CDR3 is TGTGCCAGCAGTTTATCGTCGACCACCGGGGAGCTGTTTTTT.

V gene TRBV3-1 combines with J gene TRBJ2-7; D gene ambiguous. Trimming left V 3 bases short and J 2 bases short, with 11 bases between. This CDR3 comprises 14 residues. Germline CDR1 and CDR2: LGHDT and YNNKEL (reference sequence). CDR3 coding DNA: TGTGCCAGCAGCCAGGATAGTGACACCTACGAGCAGTACTTC. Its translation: CASSQDSDTYEQYF.

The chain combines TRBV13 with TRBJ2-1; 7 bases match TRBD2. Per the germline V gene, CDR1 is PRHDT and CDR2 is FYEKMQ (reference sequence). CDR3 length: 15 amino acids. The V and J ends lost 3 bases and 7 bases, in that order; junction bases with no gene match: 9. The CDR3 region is CASSFAAGVRNEQFF. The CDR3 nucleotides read TGTGCCAGCAGCTTCGCGGCGGGGGTGAGGAATGAGCAGTTCTTC.

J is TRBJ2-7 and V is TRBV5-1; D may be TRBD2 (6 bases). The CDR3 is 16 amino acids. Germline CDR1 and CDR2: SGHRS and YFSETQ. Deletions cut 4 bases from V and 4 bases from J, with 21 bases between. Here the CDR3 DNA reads TGCGCCAGCAGCCAGGACTATACGCGGGCAACGTACGAGCAGTACTTC. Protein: CASSQDYTRATYEQYF.

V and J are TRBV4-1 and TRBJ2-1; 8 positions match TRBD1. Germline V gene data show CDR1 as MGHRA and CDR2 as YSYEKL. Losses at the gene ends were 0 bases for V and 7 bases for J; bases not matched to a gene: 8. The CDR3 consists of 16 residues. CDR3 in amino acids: CASSQESRGLGNEQFF. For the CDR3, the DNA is TGCGCCAGCAGCCAAGAGTCCAGGGGGCTGGGTAATGAGCAGTTCTTC.

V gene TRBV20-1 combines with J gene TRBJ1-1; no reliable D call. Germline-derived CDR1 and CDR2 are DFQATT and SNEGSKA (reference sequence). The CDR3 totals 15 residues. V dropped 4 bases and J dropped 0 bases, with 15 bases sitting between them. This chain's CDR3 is CSATRAFSMNTEAFF. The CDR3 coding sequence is TGCAGTGCTACCCGGGCCTTTTCGATGAACACTGAAGCTTTCTTT.

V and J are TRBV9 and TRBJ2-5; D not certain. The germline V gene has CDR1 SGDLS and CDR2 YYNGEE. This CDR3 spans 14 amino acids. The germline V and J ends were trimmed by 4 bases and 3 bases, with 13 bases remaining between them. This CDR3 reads CASSLQGSEETQYF. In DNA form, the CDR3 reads TGTGCCAGCAGCCTACAAGGGTCGGAAGAGACCCAGTACTTC.

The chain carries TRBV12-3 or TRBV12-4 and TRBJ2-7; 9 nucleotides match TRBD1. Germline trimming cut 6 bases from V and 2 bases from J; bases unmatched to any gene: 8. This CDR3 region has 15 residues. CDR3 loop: CASSLLGQGPYEQYF. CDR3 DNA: TGTGCCAGCAGCCTCCTCGGACAGGGGCCCTACGAGCAGTACTTC.

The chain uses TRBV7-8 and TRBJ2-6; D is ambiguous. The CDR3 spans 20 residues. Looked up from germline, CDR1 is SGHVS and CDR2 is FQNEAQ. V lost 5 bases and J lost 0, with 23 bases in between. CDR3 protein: CASSPERVGTTSSGANVLTF. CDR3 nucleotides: TGTGCCAGCAGCCCCGAAAGGGTGGGCACTACAAGCTCTGGGGCCAACGTCCTGACTTTC. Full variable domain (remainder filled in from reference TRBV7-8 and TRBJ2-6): GAGVSQSPRYKVAKRGQDVALRCDPISGHVSLFWYQQALGQGPEFLTYFQNEAQLDKSGLPSDRFFAERPEGSVSTLKIQRTQQEDSAVYLCASSPERVGTTSSGANVLTFGAGSRLTVL.

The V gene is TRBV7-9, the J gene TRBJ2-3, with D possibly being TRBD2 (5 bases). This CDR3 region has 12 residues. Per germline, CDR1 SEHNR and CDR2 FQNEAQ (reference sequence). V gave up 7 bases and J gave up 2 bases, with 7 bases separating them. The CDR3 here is CASIDYTDTQYF. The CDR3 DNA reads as TGTGCCAGCATAGACTACACAGATACGCAGTATTTT. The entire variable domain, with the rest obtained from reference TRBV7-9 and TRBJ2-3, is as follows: DTGVSQNPRHKITKRGQNVTFRCDPISEHNRLYWYRQTLGQGPEFLTYFQNEAQLEKSRLLSDRFSAERPKGSFSTLEIQRTEQGDSAMYLCASIDYTDTQYFGPGTRLTVL.

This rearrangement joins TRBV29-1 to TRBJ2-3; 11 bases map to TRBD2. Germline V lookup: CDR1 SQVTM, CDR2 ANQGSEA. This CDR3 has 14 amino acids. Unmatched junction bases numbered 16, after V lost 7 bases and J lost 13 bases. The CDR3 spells CSASTGLAEHVEYF. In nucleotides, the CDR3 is TGCAGCGCCAGCACGGGACTAGCGGAGCATGTCGAGTATTTT.

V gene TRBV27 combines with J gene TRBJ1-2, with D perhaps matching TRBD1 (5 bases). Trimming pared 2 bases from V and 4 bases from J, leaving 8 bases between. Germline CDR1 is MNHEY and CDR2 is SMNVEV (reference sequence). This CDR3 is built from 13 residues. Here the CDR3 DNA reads TGTGCCAGCAGTTTAAGTGGGGGCTATGGCTACACCTTC. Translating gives CASSLSGGYGYTF.

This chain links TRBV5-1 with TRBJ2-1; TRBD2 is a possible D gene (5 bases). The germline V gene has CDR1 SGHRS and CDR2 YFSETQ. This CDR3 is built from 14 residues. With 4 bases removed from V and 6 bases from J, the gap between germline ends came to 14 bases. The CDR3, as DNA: TGCGCCAGCAGCCGGGGTGAAGGGATCAATGAGCAGTTCTTC. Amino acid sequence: CASSRGEGINEQFF.

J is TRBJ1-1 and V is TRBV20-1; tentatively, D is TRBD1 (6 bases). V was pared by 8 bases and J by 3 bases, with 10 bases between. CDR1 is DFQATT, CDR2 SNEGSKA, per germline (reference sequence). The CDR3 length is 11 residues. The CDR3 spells CSPNRDTEAFF. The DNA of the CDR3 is TGCAGTCCTAACAGGGACACTGAAGCTTTCTTT.

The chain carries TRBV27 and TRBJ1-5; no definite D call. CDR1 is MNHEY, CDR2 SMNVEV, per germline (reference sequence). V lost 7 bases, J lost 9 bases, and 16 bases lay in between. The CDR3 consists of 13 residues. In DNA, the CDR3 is TGTGCCAGCAACGATGACGGGAATTGGCCCCAGCATTTT. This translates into CASNDDGNWPQHF.

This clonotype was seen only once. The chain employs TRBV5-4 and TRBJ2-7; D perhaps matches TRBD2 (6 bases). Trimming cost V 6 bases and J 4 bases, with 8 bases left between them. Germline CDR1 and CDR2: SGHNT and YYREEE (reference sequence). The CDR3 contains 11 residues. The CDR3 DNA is TGTGCCAGCACGGGGGAGTACGAGCAGTACTTC. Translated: CASTGEYEQYF.

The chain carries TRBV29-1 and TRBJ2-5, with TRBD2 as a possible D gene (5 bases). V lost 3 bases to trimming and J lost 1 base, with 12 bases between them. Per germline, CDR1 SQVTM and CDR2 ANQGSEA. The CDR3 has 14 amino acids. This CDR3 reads CSVEFGGPQETQYF. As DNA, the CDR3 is TGCAGCGTTGAGTTCGGCGGGCCCCAAGAGACCCAGTACTTC.

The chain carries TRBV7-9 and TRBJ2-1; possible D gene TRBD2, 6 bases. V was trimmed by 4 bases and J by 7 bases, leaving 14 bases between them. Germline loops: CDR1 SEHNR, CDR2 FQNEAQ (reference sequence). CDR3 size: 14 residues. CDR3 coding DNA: TGTGCCAGCAGCTCCGAAATAGCGGTTAATGAGCAGTTCTTC. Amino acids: CASSSEIAVNEQFF.

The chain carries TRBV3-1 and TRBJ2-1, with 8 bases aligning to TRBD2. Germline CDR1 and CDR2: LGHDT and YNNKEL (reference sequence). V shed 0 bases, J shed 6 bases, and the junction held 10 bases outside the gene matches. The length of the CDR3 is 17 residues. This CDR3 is CASSQERSAGVFNEQFF. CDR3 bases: TGTGCCAGCAGCCAAGAAAGGTCAGCGGGAGTCTTCAATGAGCAGTTCTTC.

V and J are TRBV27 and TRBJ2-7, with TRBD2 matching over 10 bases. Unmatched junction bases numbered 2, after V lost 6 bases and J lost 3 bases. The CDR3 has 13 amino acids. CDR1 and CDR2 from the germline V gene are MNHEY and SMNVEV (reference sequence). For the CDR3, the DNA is TGTGCCAGCAGACTAGCGGGAAGCTACGAGCAGTACTTC. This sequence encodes CASRLAGSYEQYF.

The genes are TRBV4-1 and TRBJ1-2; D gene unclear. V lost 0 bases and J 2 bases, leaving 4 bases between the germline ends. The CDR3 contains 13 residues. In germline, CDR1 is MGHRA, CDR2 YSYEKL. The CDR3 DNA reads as TGCGCCAGCAGCCAAGATAGCAACTATGGCTACACCTTC. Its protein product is CASSQDSNYGYTF.

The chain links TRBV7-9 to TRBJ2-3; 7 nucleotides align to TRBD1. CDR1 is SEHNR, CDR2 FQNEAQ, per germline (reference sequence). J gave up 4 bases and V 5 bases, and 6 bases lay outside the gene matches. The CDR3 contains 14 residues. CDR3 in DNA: TGTGCCAGCAGCCGCCAAACAGGGGCAGATACGCAGTATTTT. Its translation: CASSRQTGADTQYF. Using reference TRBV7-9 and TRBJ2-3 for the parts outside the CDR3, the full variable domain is DTGVSQNPRHKITKRGQNVTFRCDPISEHNRLYWYRQTLGQGPEFLTYFQNEAQLEKSRLLSDRFSAERPKGSFSTLEIQRTEQGDSAMYLCASSRQTGADTQYFGPGTRLTVL.

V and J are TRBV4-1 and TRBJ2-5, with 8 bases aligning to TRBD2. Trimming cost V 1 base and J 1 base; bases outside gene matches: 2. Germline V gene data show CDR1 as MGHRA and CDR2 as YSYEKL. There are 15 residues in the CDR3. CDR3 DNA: TGCGCCAGCAGCCAAGGTAGCGGGGTCCAAGAGACCCAGTACTTC. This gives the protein CASSQGSGVQETQYF.